The T cell receptor (beta chain) under discussion was sequenced for a study of vaccination and CD4 T cells after COVID-19. Study in general: Participants were vaccinated with two doses, given as either BNT162b2 or mRNA-1273 vaccine. Findings and limits, study-wide: Going from roughly 22 to 38, median SARS-CoV-2-reactive clonotypes did not rise significantly. Researchers report that a median about 89% of reactive clones in convalescent patients surfaced only post-vaccination. Nearly all convalescent vaccine-specific clones, 304 of 307, recognized only SARS-CoV-2 spike.

Sequencing of cultured CD4+ T cell DNA used the Oncomine TCR Beta short-read assay. TCRdb used MiXCR to reprocess the PCR reads, holding one entry per CDR3 protein. The sample gives 2,600 or so distinct CDR3 sequences, about a fifth of which show up once; 40% to 55% is in the top ten. Germline CDR1 reads SGHTA; CDR2 reads FQGNSA. CDR3 length: 14 residues. Details on this clonotype: What it binds is unknown. The junction shows a germline mismatch at one end, possibly a read error.

Sample treatment: 10-day PBMC culture with coronavirus spike peptide pools or control peptides (ViraFEST assay). Harvesting of the unexposed donor's CD4+ T cells predated the COVID-19 pandemic (2011-2018). The receptor comes from a human donor in good health. The chain joins TRBV7-2 to TRBJ1-4; D gene unclear. Specimen: CD4+ T cells from blood, cultured in vitro. CDR3 coding DNA: TGTGCCGGCAGCTTAGCTTCAAGCGGAGAAAAACTGTTTTTT. Amino acid sequence: CAGSLASSGEKLFF.